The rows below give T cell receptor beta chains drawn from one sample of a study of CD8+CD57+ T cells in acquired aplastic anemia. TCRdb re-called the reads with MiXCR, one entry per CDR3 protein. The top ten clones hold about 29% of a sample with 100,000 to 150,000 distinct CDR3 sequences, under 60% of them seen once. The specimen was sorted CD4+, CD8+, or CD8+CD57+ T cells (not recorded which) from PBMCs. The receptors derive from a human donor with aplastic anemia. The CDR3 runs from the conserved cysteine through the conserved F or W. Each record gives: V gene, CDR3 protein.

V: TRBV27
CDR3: CASSLGRAYGQYF

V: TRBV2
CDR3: CASSEELPYGYTF

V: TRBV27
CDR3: CASSLHPDTQYF

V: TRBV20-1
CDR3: CSALDRESRYEQYF

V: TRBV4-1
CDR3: CASSQLGTAPYEQYF

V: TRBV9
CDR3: CASSLANYNEQFF

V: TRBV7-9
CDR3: CASSPRAYEQYF

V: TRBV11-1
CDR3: CASSLHGAFADTQYF

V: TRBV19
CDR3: CASPHNSNQPQHF

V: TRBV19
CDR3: CASSSVDRGYSPLHF